A selection of T cell receptor beta chains follows, all from one sample in a study of blood T cell repertoires in COVID-19. TCRdb's table, derived via immunoSEQ multiplex PCR, lists solely in-frame clones and lacks some. The data show 90,000 to 120,000 clones, 75% to 95% seen once. Sequenced sample: peripheral blood. Receptors were obtained from a woman younger than 45 with acute or convalescent COVID-19. Both conserved end residues are part of each CDR3. The order of the fields is V gene, CDR3 length, J gene, CDR3 protein.

TRBV4-3	14	TRBJ1-1	CASSRGDRYTEAFF
TRBV11-2	15	TRBJ2-1	CASSLLGGIHNEQFF
TRBV24-1	13	TRBJ1-1	CATRAGEGTEAFF
TRBV19	17	TRBJ2-1	CASSFRSSGRVSDEQFF
TRBV7-8	14	TRBJ2-2	CASSWRQGMLELFF
TRBV19	15	TRBJ2-6	CASSGGGPGANVLTF
TRBV5-1	14	TRBJ2-1	CASSLDSRNNEQFF
TRBV28	13	TRBJ1-2	CASSPRGRDGYTF
TRBV13	11	TRBJ1-1	CASSYGGEAFF
TRBV7-2	16	TRBJ1-2	CASSHDRGRANYGYTF
TRBV27	15	TRBJ2-1	CASSYDYNSYNEQFF
TRBV24-1	11	TRBJ1-1	CATGLGTEAFF
TRBV30	19	TRBJ1-5	CAWSYTPGQGAGGNQPQHF
TRBV25-1	13	TRBJ1-1	CASSEMGVPEAFF
TRBV18	13	TRBJ1-2	CASSYTGLDGYTF
TRBV3-1/TRBV3-2	11	TRBJ1-1	CASSQSTEAFF
TRBV7-3	13	TRBJ1-5	CASSLNEGQPQHF
TRBV4-2	14	TRBJ1-5	CASSQEAENQPQHF
TRBV7-2	14	TRBJ1-2	CASSVAGVGYGYTF
TRBV10-1	18	TRBJ1-6	CASSPFTAVSSYNSPLHF
TRBV9	15	TRBJ2-5	CASSVALAPMETQYF
TRBV19	14	TRBJ2-1	CASSGWSSYNEQFF
TRBV19	14	TRBJ2-1	CASSITSEGNEQFF
TRBV11-3	14	TRBJ2-7	CASSLRDRSYEQYF
TRBV7-9	14	TRBJ1-2	CASSLPTGNYGYTF
TRBV4-1	15	TRBJ2-1	CASSQVQGALNEQFF
TRBV11-2	12	TRBJ1-3	CASGQAGNTIYF
TRBV6-2/TRBV6-3	13	TRBJ1-1	CASSWTVNTEAFF
TRBV9	14	TRBJ2-6	CASSALRGANVLTF
TRBV7-6	14	TRBJ1-1	CASSSGQGTTEAFF
TRBV9	12	TRBJ2-5	CASSSGQETQYF
TRBV20-1	11	TRBJ2-3	CSGGRMDTQYF
TRBV6-4	14	TRBJ1-1	CASSVFQGSEVAFF
TRBV7-2	13	TRBJ1-1	CASSLVGRPEAFF
TRBV6-2/TRBV6-3	15	TRBJ2-7	CASSYRDRAPYEQYF
TRBV27	15	TRBJ2-3	CASSLLDRNTDTQYF
TRBV7-6	17	TRBJ1-6	CASSLGPLRGSNSPLHF
TRBV29-1	11	TRBJ1-2	CSVSLNYGYTF
TRBV5-1	15	TRBJ1-5	CASSLTGDGVQPQHF
TRBV5-4	15	TRBJ2-7	CASSWGQGAPYEQYF
TRBV28	14	TRBJ1-2	CASLALQGLNGYTF
TRBV2	15	TRBJ1-3	CASSEYVTPGNTIYF